This paragraph covers one T cell receptor (beta chain) sequence. Its antigen is still unknown. Per-base qualities were not stored, and no clone one base away is much larger. This sample also contains other DNA sequences that code for the same CDR3. These data come from a study of shared clonotypes between healthy human individuals (TCRdb year 2020). Background for the entire study: The cohort comprised two women and a few men aged 18 to 49 years. Per donor, three plates each were used for CD4 naive and CD4 memory, two for CD8 naive, and one for CD8 memory. To estimate repertoire size and how much clonotype sharing occurs between individuals, the study deeply sequenced the blood TCR repertoires of roughly 5 healthy adults. Different laboratories and diverse techniques were used to prepare libraries and sequence TCR repertoires, to increase sequencing depth and limit assay-specific biases. Between about 0.94 and 8.9 billion PBMCs per donor were obtained by leukapheresis. Paper-wide results and their limitations: Because the study included only a small number of donors, the genetic and exposure-history diversity represented was limited. Higher generation probabilities were observed for clonotypes shared by all four sorted-subset donors than for non-shared clonotypes. Pairwise subsampling led to the expectation that sequencing depth would affect the degree of clonotype sharing among donors. Sampling was limited to blood, and TCR repertoires in tissue likely differ from TCR repertoires in blood. Across four donors, approximately 4.6% of naive CD4, around 3.3% of naive CD8, roughly 2.2% of memory CD4, and roughly 0.4% of memory CD8 clonotypes were shared. Incomplete sequencing was indicated by rarefaction of sorted-subset datasets, despite the large sequencing depth. Naive subsets generally had larger estimated clonotype richness than memory subsets.

V was cut back by 1 base and J by 5 bases, leaving a gap of 4 bases between them. Reading from cysteine to phenylalanine, the CDR3 counts 12 amino acids. Only the CDR3 region is kept as DNA, spanning 36 bases read in frame from base 1. In the germline V gene (reference sequence), CDR1 corresponds to SEHNR and CDR2 to FQNEAQ. Using the deep immunoSEQ assay, TCR CDR3 regions were amplified from genomic DNA by multiplex PCR. Extracted genomic DNA from each cell subset was spread evenly across all wells of several immunoSEQ 96-well plates, with each plate serving as a replicate. For sorted subsets, each replicate PCR was loaded with 200 ng genomic DNA, equivalent to 30,000 or so T cell genomes. The purified libraries were quantified using a Qubit 3.0 fluorometer, sized with a Bioanalyzer 2100, and then quantified again using the KAPA Library Quantification kit. Each immunoSEQ 96-well plate was sequenced on its own single-read 150-cycle Illumina NextSeq 550 flow cell. As for how the authors treated the data: Because the immunoSEQ output held only junctional sequences and lacked quality scores, the filtering could not match the filtering applied to full-length reads. Sequences were annotated with PyIR, a Python wrapper for IgBLAST v1.9, using IMGT germline references to assign V/J genes and CDR3. Reads with weak V/J assignments (E-value above 1e-6), missing CDR3, stop codons, out-of-frame junctions, or ambiguous translated residues were removed. V3J clonotypes were defined as sequences sharing the same inferred V gene, J gene, and CDR3 amino acid sequence. Percentage overlap between repertoires was calculated by dividing the number of shared unique clonotypes by the size of the smaller repertoire. Repertoire richness was assessed with RTK rarefaction, the Chao1 estimator, and Recon v2.1 estimates of unobserved clonotypes. OLGA was used to compute generation probabilities for all TCRbeta clonotypes that the gDNA method yielded from a handful of donors. The immuneACCESS repertoire file appears here via TCRdb, limited to in-frame rearrangements. These files lack a portion of the clones; in checked studies, under half of the deficit traces to unresolved V genes, and the cause of the others is not known. That table supplies the V and J calls and clone size; D and trimming were determined from the DNA. This sample comprises about 2.5 million clones, 85% to 95% of them detected only once. The ten largest clonotypes hold 0.3% to 0.4% of the sample.

The donors were healthy, HIV-negative adults who had no recently reported acute infections or vaccinations. Only Caucasian adults living in Nashville, Tennessee, USA were represented among the donors. CD4+ T cells were enriched by magnetic negative selection; naive cells were then positively selected on CD45RA, and the negative fraction formed the memory subset. Blood was collected by leukapheresis, and PBMCs were isolated by Ficoll-Histopaque density gradient centrifugation and then cryopreserved in liquid nitrogen vapor phase. Analytical flow cytometry was used to check the purity and quantity of each magnetically sorted T cell population. Genomic DNA was isolated from each sorted fraction and quantified by UV absorbance on a Nanodrop 2000c.

The sequence links TRBV7-9 to TRBJ2-3; no confident D gene assignment can be made. Material for sequencing was naive CD4+ T cells from PBMCs. The cell subset or site label, read with the paper, signifies: CD45RA+ positively selected. The receptor was derived from a young man in good health. Some clones in this sample may be carry-over from other donors' samples. CDR3 region: CASSLVRDTQYF. The DNA is as follows: TGTGCCAGCAGCTTAGTGAGAGATACGCAGTATTTT.